This T cell receptor (beta chain) derives from a study of beta chain features in type 1 diabetes. Study as a whole: Examination spanned about 110 million sorted cells from all samples.

Study results and limitations: VDJ junctions from patients with type 1 diabetes contained fewer insertions and more deletions. Across all four CD4+ subsets, people with type 1 diabetes showed modestly shorter TCRB CDR3s.

From germline, CDR1 is MNHEY and CDR2 SMNVEV (reference sequence). The CDR3 covers 12 residues. Deletions cut 6 bases from V and 9 bases from J, with 12 bases between. This clone has more than one count but fewer than ten. As yet, its antigen is unknown. One heparinised draw, averaging around 120 mL, was taken per donor. Purity exceeded 95% in all sorted populations. All of the isolated RNA was reverse transcribed, so expressed TCRB transcripts were sequenced. The table came from immunoSEQ multiplex PCR; TCRdb's copy has only in-frame clones and leaves some out. The data contain 250,000 to 300,000 clones, 14% of them singletons.

V is TRBV27 and J is TRBJ1-5; perhaps TRBD1 as D (5 bases). The sample was naive CD4+ T cells from blood. This sequence was found in a man aged 25-45 years with type 1 diabetes. CDR3 bases: TGTGCCAGCAGCCACGGGGGTACGCCCCAGCATTTT. It is translated as CASSHGGTPQHF.